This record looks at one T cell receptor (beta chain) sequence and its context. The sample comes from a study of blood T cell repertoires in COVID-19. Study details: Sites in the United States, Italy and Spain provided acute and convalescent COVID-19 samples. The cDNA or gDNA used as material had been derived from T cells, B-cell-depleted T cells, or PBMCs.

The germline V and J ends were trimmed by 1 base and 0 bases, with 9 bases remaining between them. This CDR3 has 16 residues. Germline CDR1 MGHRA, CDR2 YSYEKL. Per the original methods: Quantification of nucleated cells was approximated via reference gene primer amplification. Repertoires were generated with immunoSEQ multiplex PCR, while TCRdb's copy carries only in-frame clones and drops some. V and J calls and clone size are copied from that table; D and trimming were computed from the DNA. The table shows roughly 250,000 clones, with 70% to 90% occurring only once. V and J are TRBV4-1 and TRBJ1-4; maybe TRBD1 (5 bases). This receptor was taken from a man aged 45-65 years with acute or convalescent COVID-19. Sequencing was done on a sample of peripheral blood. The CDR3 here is CASSQGQSATNEKLFF. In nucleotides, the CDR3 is TGCGCCAGCAGCCAAGGACAGAGTGCAACTAATGAAAAACTGTTTTTT.